This T cell receptor beta chain was sequenced during a study of T-cell reconstitution after alpha-beta-depleted transplantation in children. Remarks on this clonotype: Its antigen is currently unknown.

The library targeted TCRbeta and was prepared with unique molecular identifiers. TCRdb itself ran the PCR reads through MiXCR, one entry per CDR3 protein. The table includes 200,000 or so distinct CDR3 sequences, about 6% detected once. Study results and caveats: There were reportedly several hundred expanded graft clones from which alpha-beta T cells came about two months after transplant. T cells produced anew were the main source of T-cell counts and diversity one year after transplant. Some patients owed their high day-60 TCRbeta diversity to surviving recipient T cells and thymic progenitors.

The CDR3 contains 14 residues. The germline V gene encodes CDR1 SGHTA and CDR2 FQGNSA. V was trimmed by 3 bases and J by 2 bases, leaving 10 bases between them. This chain links TRBV7-2 with TRBJ1-2; D is perhaps TRBD1 (6 bases). Sequenced material: PBMCs, taken before TCRalphabeta/CD19-depleted stem cell transplant. This clonotype was obtained from a girl less than two years old with combined immunodeficiency, due to receive a stem cell transplant. The CDR3 DNA is TGTGCCAGCAGCTTTGGGGGACAAAACTATGGCTACACCTTC. Translation: CASSFGGQNYGYTF.